Shown below are 30 T cell receptor beta chains from a single sample sequenced in a study of Tregs in tolerant kidney transplant recipients (dated by TCRdb to between 2018 and 2021). The library was made by the immunoSEQ multiplex PCR assay. This is the immuneACCESS table as TCRdb keeps it, with only in-frame sequences that have V and J called. A part of the clones is gone; compared with another copy, unresolved V genes explain less than half, and the rest is unexplained. This sample's table has entries for around 30,000 clones. Approximately 1.9% of the sample lies in the top ten. The transplants used related donors with nonmyeloablative bone marrow transplantation, and mixed chimerism in the human trials was transient. This sample comprised CD4+ T cells from blood (PBMCs), obtained 24 months after the transplant. These receptors were taken from a human patient who received a combined kidney and bone marrow transplant. Following a transplant, some T cells may be graft donor cells, not patient cells.

For this clone: The CDR3 is cut off 3 residues early in the read; its end comes from the germline J gene. The chain employs TRBV20-1 and TRBJ2-1; the match to TRBD2 covers 13 bases. Per the germline V gene, CDR1 is DFQATT and CDR2 is SNEGSKA (reference sequence). V lost 0 bases, J lost 2 bases, and 1 base stayed unmatched. The CDR3 covers 16 residues. The CDR3 bases that were read are TGCAGTGCTAGAGAAACTAGCGGGAGGGCCTACAATGAG. Its translation: CSARETSGRAYNE. The whole CDR3 region reads CSARETSGRAYNEQFF.

Incomplete CDR3 DNA: TGTGCCAGCTCACCGATAGCGGGAGGAAACACCGGGGAG. Protein product: CASSPIAGGNTGE. The CDR3, in full, reads CASSPIAGGNTGELFF. This chain connects TRBV18 to TRBJ2-2; 10 nucleotides line up with TRBD2. The CDR3 extends 3 residues past the end of the read, so its final part is completed from the germline J gene. This CDR3 region has 16 residues. V was clipped by 3 bases and J by 2 bases; unmatched bases: 3. CDR1 is KGHSH and CDR2 is LQKENI in the germline V gene. Full variable domain (rest looked up from reference TRBV18 and TRBJ2-2): NAGVMQNPRHLVRRRGQEARLRCSPMKGHSHVYWYRQLPEEGLKFMVYLQKENIIDESGMPKERFSAEFPKEGPSILRIQQVVRGDSAAYFCASSPIAGGNTGELFFGEGSRLTVL.

With regard to this clone: The CDR3 extends 3 residues past the end of the read, so its final part is completed from the germline J gene. The chain combines TRBV5-1 with TRBJ2-4; D might be TRBD2 (5 bases). Germline V CDR1 and CDR2: SGHRS, YFSETQ. This CDR3 has 15 amino acids. The ends were cut back, 4 bases at V and 3 bases at J, with 14 bases in the middle. CDR3 bases read: TGCGCCAGCAGCGTTCGGACGGGGTACAAAAACATT. Translated, it gives CASSVRTGYKNI. The CDR3 in full is CASSVRTGYKNIQYF.

Regarding this clone: From the germline J gene comes the end of the CDR3, since the read stops 3 residues before it. This sequence joins TRBV2 and TRBJ2-3; TRBD2 aligns across 11 bases. V trimming: 7 bases; J trimming: 4 bases; junction bases outside the gene matches: 4. This CDR3 region has 14 residues. Germline-derived CDR1 and CDR2 are SNHLY and FYNNEI. CDR3 protein: CASKLAGAPDTQYF. The sequenced CDR3 bases are TGTGCCAGCAAACTAGCGGGAGCTCCAGATACG.

Remarks on this clone: The CDR3 is cut off 3 residues early in the read; its end comes from the germline J gene. The V call is TRBV7-7, the J call TRBJ2-2; D ambiguous. The germline V and J ends were trimmed by 5 bases and 0 bases, with 7 bases remaining between them. The CDR3 has 14 amino acids. Per the germline V gene, CDR1 is SSHAT and CDR2 is FNYEAQ (reference sequence). The CDR3 reads CASSAIANTGELFF. The CDR3 bases that were read are TGTGCCAGCAGCGCAATAGCGAACACCGGGGAG.

CDR3 amino acids: CASKSLAEAKNIQYF. The sequenced part of the CDR3 DNA is TGTGCCAGTAAGTCCCTAGCGGAAGCCAAAAACATT. V and J are TRBV19 and TRBJ2-4; TRBD2 matches at 7 bases. The read gets to within 3 residues of the CDR3 end, and the germline J gene fills in the rest. V was pared by 7 bases and J by 0 bases, with 6 bases of the junction left unmatched. Looked up from germline, CDR1 is LNHDA and CDR2 is SQIVND (reference sequence). There are 15 residues in the CDR3. The variable domain in full, completed from reference TRBV19 and TRBJ2-4, reads DGGITQSPKYLFRKEGQNVTLSCEQNLNHDAMYWYRQDPGQGLRLIYYSQIVNDFQKGDIAEGYSVSREKKESFPLTVTSAQKNPTAFYLCASKSLAEAKNIQYFGAGTRLSVL.

A word on this clone: Coverage ceases 3 residues before the CDR3 finishes, and the germline J gene fills in the end. This chain connects TRBV5-4 to TRBJ1-2; the D gene is possibly TRBD1 (6 bases). The CDR3 has 13 amino acids. V was pared by 5 bases and J by 2 bases, with 10 bases between. Germline CDR1 reads SGHNT; CDR2 reads YYREEE (reference sequence). CDR3 amino acids: CASSGQFNYGYTF. The CDR3 bases that were read are TGTGCCAGCAGTGGACAGTTCAACTATGGC.

Remarks on this clone: The read falls 3 residues short of the CDR3 end, and the missing part is taken from the germline J gene. The chain is built from TRBV19 and TRBJ1-1; the match to TRBD1 covers 8 bases. V shed 5 bases and J 6 bases; nucleotides not matched to a gene: 5. Germline-derived CDR1 and CDR2 are LNHDA and SQIVND (reference sequence). There are 13 residues in the CDR3. The CDR3 sequence: CASSYRGTAEAFF. CDR3 bases read: TGTGCCAGTAGTTACAGGGGGACGGCTGAA.

As for this clone: The read is 3 residues too short to cover the CDR3 end, so that end is filled in from the germline J gene. V gene TRBV20-1 combines with J gene TRBJ1-5; TRBD1 aligns across 8 bases. The CDR3 has 16 residues. After removal of 2 bases from V and 1 base from J, the junction contained 7 bases not matched to a gene. The germline V gene has CDR1 DFQATT and CDR2 SNEGSKA (reference sequence). CDR3 loop: CSARYGQGLSNQPQHF. Incomplete CDR3 DNA: TGCAGTGCTAGATACGGACAGGGCCTGAGCAATCAGCCC.

Turning to this clone: The CDR3 is cut off 3 residues early in the read; its end comes from the germline J gene. The chain joins TRBV5-1 to TRBJ2-1; tentative D call: TRBD1 (6 bases). Germline V gene data show CDR1 as SGHRS and CDR2 as YFSETQ. CDR3 size: 16 residues. Trimming pared 3 bases from V and 0 bases from J, leaving 13 bases between. The covered CDR3 bases are TGCGCCAGCAGCTCCCAGGGGCACAGCTCCTACAATGAG. Translation: CASSSQGHSSYNE. The whole CDR3 sequence is CASSSQGHSSYNEQFF.

CDR3 DNA, as far as it was read: TGTGCCAGCTCACTTGACAGGAACTTTGGAAACACC. It is translated as CASSLDRNFGNT. The entire CDR3 reads CASSLDRNFGNTIYF. The chain links TRBV18 to TRBJ1-3; the D gene is possibly TRBD1 (6 bases). The read terminates 3 residues before the CDR3 end, so the remaining end is supplied by the germline J gene. The CDR3 covers 15 residues. V was trimmed by 4 bases and J by 3 bases, leaving 13 bases between them. CDR1 is KGHSH and CDR2 is LQKENI in the germline V gene.

As to this clone: The read terminates 3 residues ahead of where the CDR3 ends, so the germline J gene completes it. The gene calls are TRBV7-9 and TRBJ2-7; 7 bases map to TRBD1. Germline V gene lookup returns CDR1 SEHNR and CDR2 FQNEAQ (reference sequence). V was pared by 3 bases and J by 4 bases, with 3 bases of the junction left unmatched. The length of the CDR3 is 13 residues. The CDR3 bases that were read are TGTGCCAGCAGCTTGAACAGGGGATACGAG. Translated: CASSLNRGYE. In full, the CDR3 is CASSLNRGYEQYF.

Of note for this clone: The read finishes 3 residues shy of the CDR3 end, and the germline J gene is used to complete it. This chain uses TRBV30 with TRBJ2-5; TRBD1 aligns across 8 bases. V shed 5 bases, J shed 3 bases, and the junction held 5 bases outside the gene matches. There are 13 residues in the CDR3. CDR1 and CDR2 (germline): GTSNPN, SVGIG (reference sequence). The CDR3 DNA, read in part, is TGTGCCTGGGAGACAGGGGTTAAAGAGACC. It yields the protein CAWETGVKET. The full CDR3 reads CAWETGVKETQYF. Using reference TRBV30 and TRBJ2-5 for the parts outside the CDR3, the full variable domain is SQTIHQWPATLVQPVGSPLSLECTVEGTSNPNLYWYRQAAGRGLQLLFYSVGIGQISSEVPQNLSASRPQDRQFILSSKKLLLSDSGFYLCAWETGVKETQYFGPGTRLLVL.

A note on this clone: The read is 3 residues too short to cover the CDR3 end, so that end is filled in from the germline J gene. V usage is TRBV2 and J usage is TRBJ2-7, with 8 bases identical to TRBD1. Looked up from germline, CDR1 is SNHLY and CDR2 is FYNNEI. The CDR3 length is 13 residues. V dropped 6 bases and J dropped 5; count of bases not matched to a gene: 6. The CDR3 DNA, read in part, is TGTGCCAGCAGAATCTTACAGGGGGACGAG. It is translated as CASRILQGDE. The complete CDR3 reads CASRILQGDEQYF. The whole variable domain, remainder taken from reference TRBV2 and TRBJ2-7, is EPEVTQTPSHQVTQMGQEVILRCVPISNHLYFYWYRQILGQKVEFLVSFYNNEISEKSEIFDDQFSVERPDGSNFTLKIRSTKLEDSAMYFCASRILQGDEQYFGPGTRLTVT.

As for this clone: Coverage ceases 3 residues before the CDR3 finishes, and the germline J gene fills in the end. This sequence joins TRBV18 and TRBJ2-7; the match to TRBD2 covers 8 bases. CDR3 length equals 16 residues. With 3 bases clipped from V and 1 base from J, the junction kept 8 bases outside the gene matches. Germline lookup yields CDR1 KGHSH and CDR2 LQKENI. Incomplete CDR3 DNA: TGTGCCAGCTCACCGAATCGAGCGGGAGAATCCTACGAG. Residues: CASSPNRAGESYE. The entire CDR3 reads CASSPNRAGESYEQYF.

Notes on this clone: The CDR3 goes on 3 residues after the read ends, and that part is filled in from the germline J gene. V is TRBV10-3 and J is TRBJ2-2; TRBD1 aligns across 8 bases. Germline loops: CDR1 ENHRY, CDR2 SYGVKD. The CDR3 runs 16 residues. V lost 4 bases and J lost 0; bases outside the gene matches: 4. Incomplete CDR3 DNA: TGTGCCATCAGTGGACAGGGGATTCCGAACACCGGGGAG. Translated, it gives CAISGQGIPNTGE. The complete CDR3 sequence is CAISGQGIPNTGELFF.

A remark on this clone: Coverage ceases 3 residues before the CDR3 finishes, and the germline J gene fills in the end. V usage is TRBV5-1 and J usage is TRBJ2-5, with TRBD1 identical over 11 bases. V lost 4 bases, J lost 2 bases, and 4 bases stayed unmatched. The germline CDR1 and CDR2 sequences are SGHRS and YFSETQ. The CDR3 has 15 amino acids. The CDR3 spells CASSQRDRGQETQYF. The sequenced part of the CDR3 DNA is TGCGCCAGCAGCCAGAGGGACAGGGGGCAAGAGACC. Using reference TRBV5-1 and TRBJ2-5 for the parts outside the CDR3, the full variable domain is KAGVTQTPRYLIKTRGQQVTLSCSPISGHRSVSWYQQTPGQGLQFLFEYFSETQRNKGNFPGRFSGRQFSNSRSEMNVSTLELGDSALYLCASSQRDRGQETQYFGPGTRLLVL.

On this clone: With the read ending 3 residues before the CDR3 end, the germline J gene is used to fill in that end. This chain joins TRBV5-1 and TRBJ2-7; 8 bases map to TRBD2. This CDR3 has 13 residues. Germline values: CDR1 SGHRS, CDR2 YFSETQ. The trim removed 4 bases at V and 5 bases at J, leaving 5 bases unmatched. CDR3 bases read: TGCGCCAGCAGCCGGGGGGGCTCGGACGAG. Amino acid sequence: CASSRGGSDE. The entire CDR3 reads CASSRGGSDEQYF.

In the case of this clone: The read terminates 3 residues before the CDR3 end, so the remaining end is supplied by the germline J gene. This rearrangement joins TRBV10-3 to TRBJ1-4, with D perhaps TRBD1 (6 bases). Deletions cut 4 bases from V and 4 bases from J, with 7 bases between. CDR1 is ENHRY, CDR2 SYGVKD, per germline. This CDR3 is 13 amino acids long. The DNA read from the CDR3 is TGTGCCATCAGTGGACAGGATAATGAAAAA. Translation gives CAISGQDNEK. The whole CDR3 protein is CAISGQDNEKLFF.

Comments on this clone: The CDR3 extends 3 residues past the end of the read, so its final part is completed from the germline J gene. This chain joins TRBV5-1 and TRBJ1-5; D call uncertain. This CDR3 is 15 amino acids long. V lost 0 bases, J lost 7 bases, and 14 bases lay in between. Per germline, CDR1 SGHRS and CDR2 YFSETQ. CDR3 sequence reads: CASSLAAGLGQPQHF. The CDR3 DNA, read in part, is TGCGCCAGCAGCTTGGCCGCGGGATTGGGCCAGCCC.

Comment on this clone: The sequence runs out 3 residues before the end of the CDR3; the remainder is reconstructed from the germline J gene. The V gene is TRBV19, the J gene TRBJ2-1; 16 bases are a match to TRBD2. The CDR3 loop spans 15 amino acids. The germline CDR1 and CDR2 sequences are LNHDA and SQIVND (reference sequence). J was trimmed by 8 bases and V by 6 bases; bases with no gene match: 4. CDR3 residues: CASRLGLAGGYEQFF. Partial CDR3 DNA: TGTGCCAGTAGGTTGGGACTAGCGGGAGGGTATGAG.

In regard to this clone: Read coverage stops 3 residues before the CDR3 terminus; the germline J gene supplies the remainder. V gene TRBV4-2 combines with J gene TRBJ1-1; D is perhaps TRBD1 (6 bases). V lost 4 bases and J 1 base, leaving 19 bases between the germline ends. Germline CDR1 reads LGHNA; CDR2 reads YNFKEQ. The length of the CDR3 is 17 residues. The CDR3 spells CASSREVTGSGNTEAFF. CDR3 DNA, as far as it was read: TGTGCCAGCAGCCGCGAAGTCACAGGGTCAGGGAACACTGAA.

In the case of this clone: With the read ending 3 residues before the CDR3 end, the germline J gene is used to fill in that end. J is TRBJ2-2 and V is TRBV18; D unclear. Between the trimmed V and J ends, which lost 5 bases and 2 bases, there was a span of 9 bases. CDR1 and CDR2 (germline): KGHSH, LQKENI. The CDR3 spans 14 residues. The sequenced CDR3 bases are TGTGCCAGCTCAGCGCAGGTTAACACCGGGGAG. It translates to CASSAQVNTGE. The entire CDR3 is CASSAQVNTGELFF.

As for this clone: With the read ending 3 residues before the CDR3 end, the germline J gene is used to fill in that end. The V and J genes are TRBV7-8 and TRBJ2-1; D might be TRBD1 (5 bases). Trimming left V 4 bases short and J 4 bases short, with 14 bases between. The CDR3 sequence is 15 residues long. Germline CDR1 and CDR2: SGHVS and FQNEAQ. The sequenced CDR3 bases are TGTGCCAGCAGCTCCGAAGACAGCTGGTACAATGAG. Its protein product is CASSSEDSWYNE. The whole CDR3 protein reads CASSSEDSWYNEQFF.

Notes on this clone: One junction end does not reproduce the germline sequence, and a read error may be involved. The observed sequence ends 3 residues before the CDR3 terminus, with the missing tail filled in from the germline J gene. V gene TRBV7-8 combines with J gene TRBJ2-2; 8 bases agree with TRBD2. In germline, CDR1 is SGHVS, CDR2 FQNEAQ. The CDR3 is made up of 16 amino acids. The CDR3 reads CASNLRAGGNTGELFF. The CDR3 bases that were read are TGTGCCAGCAACTTAAGGGCGGGAGGGAACACCGGGGAG.

With regard to this clone: Read data end 3 residues before the CDR3 end; the end is taken from the germline J gene. The chain links TRBV11-3 to TRBJ2-3; TRBD2 aligns across 13 bases. The CDR3 sequence is 15 residues long. CDR1 SGHNT and CDR2 YENEEA come from the germline V gene. V gave up 1 base and J gave up 6 bases; unmatched junction bases: 1. Partial CDR3 DNA: TGTGCCAGCAGCTTAGGGGGACTAGCGGGGGATACG. The encoded protein is CASSLGGLAGDT. The full-length CDR3 reads as CASSLGGLAGDTQYF.

About this clone itself: With the read ending 3 residues before the CDR3 end, the germline J gene is used to fill in that end. J is TRBJ1-1 and V is TRBV7-9; 8 nucleotides match TRBD1. After removal of 2 bases from V and 7 bases from J, the junction contained 3 bases not matched to a gene. CDR1 is SEHNR, CDR2 FQNEAQ, per germline (reference sequence). This CDR3 is 13 amino acids long. Incomplete CDR3 DNA: TGTGCCAGCAGCTTACAGGGGGCGATTGAA. Protein sequence: CASSLQGAIE. Given in full, the CDR3 is CASSLQGAIEAFF.

Turning to this clone: The read terminates 3 residues ahead of where the CDR3 ends, so the germline J gene completes it. The V and J genes are TRBV5-1 and TRBJ1-4; D possibly corresponds to TRBD1 (5 bases). Trimming took 0 bases from V and 4 from J, leaving 10 bases between them. This CDR3 comprises 15 residues. Germline V lookup: CDR1 SGHRS, CDR2 YFSETQ. Incomplete CDR3 DNA: TGCGCCAGCAGCTTGGCCCTAGGGGTTAATGAAAAA. The encoded protein is CASSLALGVNEK. The CDR3 in its entirety is CASSLALGVNEKLFF.

Comment on this clone: The read ends 3 residues shy of where the CDR3 ends; the end is completed using the germline J gene. This chain links TRBV19 with TRBJ2-5; TRBD2 agrees at 10 bases. CDR1 is LNHDA and CDR2 is SQIVND in the germline V gene (reference sequence). The V and J ends lost 4 bases and 3 bases, in that order; junction bases with no gene match: 5. The CDR3 runs to 15 residues. The sequenced CDR3 bases are TGTGCCAGTAGTACCCTAGCGGGAGTTGAAGAGACC. Amino acids: CASSTLAGVEET. The entire CDR3 is CASSTLAGVEETQYF.

As regards this clone: The read terminates 3 residues before the CDR3 end, so the remaining end is supplied by the germline J gene. J is TRBJ2-7 and V is TRBV10-2, with TRBD1 identical over 8 bases. Germline V gene sequence: CDR1 WSHSY, CDR2 SAAADI. This CDR3 comprises 13 residues. With V trimmed by 3 bases and J by 4 bases, 2 bases remained unmatched. This CDR3 is CASSEQGGYEQYF. The CDR3 bases that were read are TGCGCCAGCAGTGAACAGGGGGGATACGAG.